Included here is one T cell receptor beta chain sequence, with context. Its specificity is unknown. The CDR3 is 15 residues long. Germline V gene sequence: CDR1 LGHNA, CDR2 YSLEER. Trimming stripped 1 base from V and 4 bases from J, with 11 bases between. The data were taken from a study of PD-L1 blockade in urothelial cancer. Background on the study: Blood samples had a median of around 150,000 T cells. General observations from the study: The study found that durable-benefit patients expanded tumor-associated blood clones more at 3 weeks.

Described time point: pretreatment peripheral blood. Each patient's cancer was a locally advanced or metastatic urothelial carcinoma. Synthetic analogs of TCR templates were spiked into every PCR. The data were produced by immunoSEQ multiplex PCR, yet TCRdb's version contains in-frame clones alone and is incomplete. The top ten clones hold approximately 14% of a sample with over 75,000 clones, approximately 87% of them seen once. This specimen was PBMCs, taken around atezolizumab (anti-PD-L1) treatment. The chain is built from TRBV4-3 and TRBJ2-1; D is unclear. This clonotype was obtained from a man in his sixties with urothelial cancer. This chain's CDR3 is CASSQVALLYNEQFF. CDR3 sequence (DNA): TGCGCCAGCAGCCAAGTGGCACTACTATACAATGAGCAGTTCTTC.